This T cell receptor beta chain derives from a study of T cell repertoires in cytomegalovirus infection. As for the study in general: Public TCR beta signatures were indicative of both CMV infection and a matching HLA type. Study conclusions and caveats: Identification of carriers of CMV plus the relevant HLA was performed using cumulative public TCR beta family frequency.

CDR1 is SGHNT and CDR2 is YYREEE in the germline V gene (reference sequence). The CDR3 is 16 amino acids. V dropped 4 bases and J dropped 4; count of bases not matched to a gene: 11. TCRdb fed the reads into MiXCR, producing one record per CDR3 protein. The profile covers roughly 720,000 distinct CDR3 sequences, with under 40% appearing a single time and 2.5% to 3.5% taken by the ten largest. A remark on this clonotype: Its target is unknown.

Material for sequencing was PBMCs. The sequence derives from a human donor in good health (CMV status not recorded). Some clones in this sample may be carry-over from other donors' samples. J is TRBJ1-2 and V is TRBV5-4, with 9 bases matching TRBD1. Here the CDR3 reads CASSPDRGPRGYGYTF. In nucleotides, the CDR3 is TGTGCCAGCAGCCCGGACAGGGGCCCACGGGGCTATGGCTACACCTTC.